This T cell receptor beta chain was recovered during a study of esophageal squamous cell carcinoma under preoperative chemotherapy. The CDR3 loop spans 15 amino acids. Germline-derived CDR1 and CDR2 are LNHDA and SQIVND (reference sequence). The trim removed 4 bases at V and 3 bases at J, leaving 3 bases unmatched. Via MiXCR, TCRdb re-called the PCR reads, giving one row per CDR3 protein. The table records 30,000 to 35,000 distinct CDR3 sequences, around 50% of them present only once. The time point: after preoperative PTX-NDP chemotherapy. The source of this sequence is a human donor with esophageal squamous cell carcinoma. The donor label of this sample is uncertain. This specimen was taken from a patient given preoperative chemotherapy. The gene calls are TRBV19 and TRBJ1-4, with 9 bases matching TRBD1. This CDR3 reads CASSNRDRANEKLFF. The CDR3 DNA reads TGTGCCAGTAGTAACCGGGACAGGGCTAATGAAAAACTGTTTTTT.